The rows below give T cell receptor beta chains drawn from one sample of a study of T-cell reconstitution after alpha-beta-depleted transplantation in children. TCRdb recomputed calls from the PCR reads with MiXCR, one row per CDR3 protein. The sample gives roughly 500,000 distinct CDR3 sequences, about 30% of which show up once; 2% to 2.5% is in the top ten. The specimen was PBMCs from the stem cell graft donor, collected from the stem cell graft. The source of these receptors is a human donor who donated a stem cell graft to a child with aplastic anemia. Each CDR3 is given with its conserved first and last residue. Fields, in order: V gene, J gene, D gene, clone size, CDR3 protein, CDR3 DNA. A D gene is named only where the DNA matches it firmly. Size values are once, few and many counts, or a class for expanded clones, and some rows have none.

v_call: TRBV12-3/TRBV12-4; j_call: TRBJ2-1; d_call: TRBD1; clone_size: -; cdr3_aa: CASSRTQGVSSYNEQFF; cdr3_nt: TGTGCCAGCAGTAGAACGCAGGGGGTAAGCTCCTACAATGAGCAGTTCTTC
v_call: TRBV7-9; j_call: TRBJ1-3; d_call: -; clone_size: -; cdr3_aa: CASNTGSSGNTIYF; cdr3_nt: TGTGCCAGCAACACCGGGTCCTCTGGAAACACCATATATTTT
v_call: TRBV6-1; j_call: TRBJ2-2; d_call: -; clone_size: few; cdr3_aa: CASSPGTPNTGELFF; cdr3_nt: TGTGCCAGCTCACCCGGGACCCCGAACACCGGGGAGCTGTTTTTT
v_call: TRBV15; j_call: TRBJ2-5; d_call: -; clone_size: -; cdr3_aa: CATSRDRGASAGETQYF; cdr3_nt: TGTGCCACCAGCAGAGATCGGGGGGCTAGCGCGGGAGAGACCCAGTACTTC
v_call: TRBV12-3/TRBV12-4; j_call: TRBJ1-5; d_call: -; clone_size: few; cdr3_aa: CASSRPGGGWGNQPQHF; cdr3_nt: TGTGCCAGCAGCCGTCCTGGGGGGGGCTGGGGCAATCAGCCCCAGCATTTT
v_call: TRBV20-1; j_call: TRBJ2-1; d_call: -; clone_size: few; cdr3_aa: CSANEPRTGRDNEQFF; cdr3_nt: TGCAGTGCTAATGAACCACGGACAGGGAGGGATAATGAGCAGTTCTTC
v_call: TRBV5-6; j_call: TRBJ1-1; d_call: -; clone_size: few; cdr3_aa: CASSLTIGKVSEWDTEAFF; cdr3_nt: TGTGCCAGCAGCTTGACTATCGGAAAGGTGTCAGAATGGGACACTGAAGCTTTCTTT
v_call: TRBV9; j_call: TRBJ2-5; d_call: -; clone_size: -; cdr3_aa: CASSVGMSSVTETQYF; cdr3_nt: TGTGCCAGCAGCGTAGGGATGTCTAGCGTAACTGAGACCCAGTACTTC
v_call: TRBV20-1; j_call: TRBJ2-1; d_call: TRBD2; clone_size: few; cdr3_aa: CSARELAGSYNEQFF; cdr3_nt: TGCAGTGCTAGAGAGCTAGCGGGATCCTACAATGAGCAGTTCTTC
v_call: TRBV14; j_call: TRBJ2-5; d_call: -; clone_size: -; cdr3_aa: CASSRGLEETQYF; cdr3_nt: TGTGCCAGCAGCCGGGGGCTTGAAGAGACCCAGTACTTC
v_call: TRBV6-2/TRBV6-3; j_call: TRBJ1-1; d_call: -; clone_size: -; cdr3_aa: CASSYGVGTEAFF; cdr3_nt: TGTGCCAGCAGTTACGGGGTTGGCACTGAAGCTTTCTTT
v_call: TRBV20-1; j_call: TRBJ1-2; d_call: -; clone_size: few; cdr3_aa: CSATGLHGYTF; cdr3_nt: TGCAGTGCTACTGGCTTGCATGGCTACACCTTC
v_call: TRBV12-3/TRBV12-4; j_call: TRBJ1-5; d_call: -; clone_size: few; cdr3_aa: CASSLLEWGNQPQHF; cdr3_nt: TGTGCCAGCAGTCTACTCGAGTGGGGCAATCAGCCCCAGCATTTT
v_call: TRBV3-1; j_call: TRBJ2-1; d_call: -; clone_size: few; cdr3_aa: CASSQGGGAAMGFF; cdr3_nt: TGTGCCAGCAGCCAAGGTGGAGGGGCCGCCATGGGGTTCTTC
v_call: TRBV27; j_call: TRBJ1-3; d_call: -; clone_size: -; cdr3_aa: CASSPLLSVSSGNTIYF; cdr3_nt: TGTGCCAGCAGTCCTCTCCTCTCCGTTAGCTCTGGAAACACCATATATTTT
v_call: TRBV27; j_call: TRBJ1-6; d_call: -; clone_size: -; cdr3_aa: CASSWGGLGKSNSPLHF; cdr3_nt: TGTGCCAGCAGCTGGGGAGGGTTAGGGAAATCCAATTCACCCCTCCACTTT
v_call: TRBV27; j_call: TRBJ1-5; d_call: -; clone_size: -; cdr3_aa: CASSLKTANQPQHF; cdr3_nt: TGTGCCAGCAGTTTAAAGACAGCTAATCAGCCCCAGCATTTT
v_call: TRBV20-1; j_call: TRBJ2-5; d_call: TRBD2; clone_size: few; cdr3_aa: CSGTSGSTMRETQYF; cdr3_nt: TGCAGTGGGACTAGCGGCAGCACCATGAGGGAGACCCAGTACTTC
v_call: TRBV19; j_call: TRBJ1-1; d_call: -; clone_size: -; cdr3_aa: CASSIWGANTEAFF; cdr3_nt: TGTGCCAGTAGTATTTGGGGGGCCAACACTGAAGCTTTCTTT
v_call: TRBV7-2; j_call: TRBJ1-4; d_call: -; clone_size: -; cdr3_aa: CASRPGTAREKLFF; cdr3_nt: TGTGCCAGCAGGCCCGGGACGGCCCGCGAAAAACTGTTTTTT
v_call: TRBV7-9; j_call: TRBJ2-5; d_call: -; clone_size: few; cdr3_aa: CASSRKKQTGSQETQYF; cdr3_nt: TGTGCCAGCAGCCGAAAAAAGCAAACGGGATCCCAAGAGACCCAGTACTTC
v_call: TRBV10-3; j_call: TRBJ2-1; d_call: -; clone_size: -; cdr3_aa: CAIGTNEQFF; cdr3_nt: TGTGCCATCGGGACTAATGAGCAGTTCTTC
v_call: TRBV12-3/TRBV12-4; j_call: TRBJ2-3; d_call: -; clone_size: -; cdr3_aa: CASRDGLDTQYF; cdr3_nt: TGTGCCAGCAGGGATGGATTAGATACGCAGTATTTT
v_call: TRBV6-5; j_call: TRBJ2-1; d_call: -; clone_size: -; cdr3_aa: CASSRRGEQFF; cdr3_nt: TGTGCCAGCAGCCGACGAGGTGAGCAGTTCTTC
v_call: TRBV12-3/TRBV12-4; j_call: TRBJ1-2; d_call: -; clone_size: few; cdr3_aa: CASSLRPGDHYGYTF; cdr3_nt: TGTGCCAGCAGTCTCCGACCCGGGGACCACTATGGCTACACCTTC
v_call: TRBV12-3/TRBV12-4; j_call: TRBJ2-1; d_call: -; clone_size: few; cdr3_aa: CASSPVWLFPYNEQFF; cdr3_nt: TGTGCCAGCAGCCCCGTTTGGTTGTTCCCCTACAATGAGCAGTTCTTC
v_call: TRBV15; j_call: TRBJ2-7; d_call: TRBD1; clone_size: -; cdr3_aa: CATSRGGGRDEQYF; cdr3_nt: TGTGCCACCAGCAGAGGAGGGGGCCGGGACGAGCAGTACTTC
v_call: TRBV12-3/TRBV12-4; j_call: TRBJ2-5; d_call: -; clone_size: once; cdr3_aa: CASKMTLPQETQYF; cdr3_nt: TGTGCCAGCAAAATGACACTACCCCAAGAGACCCAGTACTTC
v_call: TRBV12-3/TRBV12-4; j_call: TRBJ2-5; d_call: TRBD1; clone_size: few; cdr3_aa: CASSLGGTGGETQYF; cdr3_nt: TGTGCCAGCAGTTTAGGGGGAACAGGGGGGGAGACCCAGTACTTC
v_call: TRBV7-2; j_call: TRBJ2-1; d_call: -; clone_size: -; cdr3_aa: CASSLGTENLYNEQFF; cdr3_nt: TGTGCCAGCAGCTTAGGGACAGAGAACCTCTACAATGAGCAGTTCTTC
v_call: TRBV18; j_call: TRBJ2-7; d_call: TRBD1; clone_size: -; cdr3_aa: CASSPQGTGSYEQYF; cdr3_nt: TGTGCCAGCTCACCACAAGGGACAGGGTCCTACGAGCAGTACTTC
v_call: TRBV20-1; j_call: TRBJ2-1; d_call: TRBD2; clone_size: few; cdr3_aa: CSAISGLAGVGEQFF; cdr3_nt: TGCAGTGCTATATCGGGGCTAGCGGGAGTTGGTGAGCAGTTCTTC
v_call: TRBV5-1; j_call: TRBJ2-3; d_call: TRBD2; clone_size: -; cdr3_aa: CASSNSGGLSTDTQYF; cdr3_nt: TGCGCCAGCAGCAACTCGGGAGGACTAAGCACAGATACGCAGTATTTT
v_call: TRBV27; j_call: TRBJ1-5; d_call: -; clone_size: few; cdr3_aa: CASSLWGGDHYSNQPQHF; cdr3_nt: TGTGCCAGCAGTTTATGGGGCGGGGACCATTATAGCAATCAGCCCCAGCATTTT
v_call: TRBV11-1; j_call: TRBJ1-2; d_call: -; clone_size: -; cdr3_aa: CASSLRAKYGYTF; cdr3_nt: TGTGCCAGCAGCTTACGGGCAAAGTATGGCTACACCTTC
v_call: TRBV27; j_call: TRBJ2-7; d_call: TRBD2; clone_size: few; cdr3_aa: CASSLRGLESYEQYF; cdr3_nt: TGTGCCAGCAGTCTTCGGGGACTAGAGTCCTACGAGCAGTACTTC
v_call: TRBV27; j_call: TRBJ1-6; d_call: TRBD1; clone_size: few; cdr3_aa: CASSQGVNSPLHF; cdr3_nt: TGTGCCAGCAGTCAGGGGGTTAATTCACCCCTCCACTTT
v_call: TRBV10-3; j_call: TRBJ2-3; d_call: -; clone_size: few; cdr3_aa: CAISDQGTTDTQYF; cdr3_nt: TGTGCCATCAGTGACCAGGGAACGACAGATACGCAGTATTTT
v_call: TRBV12-3/TRBV12-4; j_call: TRBJ2-2; d_call: TRBD2; clone_size: -; cdr3_aa: CASRSGGSVTGELFF; cdr3_nt: TGTGCCAGCAGATCGGGCGGGAGCGTGACCGGGGAGCTGTTTTTT
v_call: TRBV4-3; j_call: TRBJ2-1; d_call: TRBD2; clone_size: -; cdr3_aa: CASSQASGPYNEQFF; cdr3_nt: TGCGCCAGCAGCCAGGCTAGCGGCCCCTACAATGAGCAGTTCTTC
v_call: TRBV2; j_call: TRBJ2-7; d_call: TRBD1; clone_size: -; cdr3_aa: CASRADRAYEQYF; cdr3_nt: TGTGCCAGCAGGGCAGACAGGGCCTACGAGCAGTACTTC
v_call: TRBV6-5; j_call: TRBJ1-3; d_call: -; clone_size: few; cdr3_aa: CASSLGTAGRGNTIYF; cdr3_nt: TGTGCCAGCAGTTTAGGGACCGCCGGGCGGGGAAACACCATATATTTT
v_call: TRBV20-1; j_call: TRBJ1-2; d_call: -; clone_size: -; cdr3_aa: CSAQNVDTNYGYTF; cdr3_nt: TGCAGTGCTCAAAACGTAGACACGAACTATGGCTACACCTTC
v_call: TRBV3-1; j_call: TRBJ2-1; d_call: TRBD1; clone_size: once; cdr3_aa: CTCSPRGQGSLGEQFF; cdr3_nt: TGTACCTGCAGTCCCAGGGGGCAGGGGTCACTAGGTGAGCAGTTCTTC
v_call: TRBV20-1; j_call: TRBJ2-1; d_call: -; clone_size: -; cdr3_aa: CSAQPFSSRASLLEQFF; cdr3_nt: TGCAGTGCTCAACCTTTCTCGAGTCGGGCTAGCCTCCTTGAGCAGTTCTTC
v_call: TRBV18; j_call: TRBJ1-2; d_call: -; clone_size: -; cdr3_aa: CASSSDPGQLYGYTF; cdr3_nt: TGTGCCAGCTCATCCGATCCGGGACAACTCTATGGCTACACCTTC
v_call: TRBV15; j_call: TRBJ2-1; d_call: TRBD2; clone_size: few; cdr3_aa: CATSRDTSGNEQFF; cdr3_nt: TGTGCCACCAGCAGAGACACTAGCGGGAATGAGCAGTTCTTC